The 23 T cell receptor beta chains listed next were all sequenced from one sample in a study of T cell responses to AZD1222 COVID-19 vaccine. Produced via immunoSEQ multiplex PCR; TCRdb's table is partial and in-frame only. This sample has approximately 160,000 clones; under 95% occur once, and the top ten carry approximately 5.5%. The material was peripheral blood, obtained 28 days after the second AZD1222 dose. The source is an adult who received the AZD1222 COVID-19 vaccine.

The J gene is TRBJ2-3, the V gene TRBV14, with D uncertain. The germline V gene has CDR1 SGHDN and CDR2 FVKESK. The CDR3 length is 14 residues. Trimming took 4 bases from V and 4 from J, leaving 12 bases between them. The CDR3 sequence: CASSLWGSPDTQYF. As DNA, the CDR3 is TGTGCCAGCAGCCTTTGGGGTAGTCCAGATACGCAGTATTTT.

CDR3 loop: CASSPSSGRDTDTQYF. CDR3 bases: TGCGCCAGCAGCCCCTCTAGCGGGAGGGACACAGATACGCAGTATTTT. The chain joins TRBV4-3 to TRBJ2-3, with 12 bases aligning to TRBD2. Germline V gives CDR1 LGHNA, CDR2 YSLEER. The CDR3 covers 16 residues. J gave up 2 bases and V 4 bases, and 4 bases lay outside the gene matches.

Only a few counts were recorded for this clone. The chain couples TRBV7-2 to TRBJ2-7, with TRBD2 matching over 8 bases. This CDR3 has 15 residues. With 5 bases clipped from V and 6 bases from J, the junction kept 12 bases outside the gene matches. Germline loops: CDR1 SGHTA, CDR2 FQGNSA. The CDR3 reads CASSRTGTSLFEQYF. CDR3 nucleotide sequence: TGTGCCAGCAGCCGTACCGGGACTAGTCTCTTCGAGCAGTACTTC.

J is TRBJ2-1 and V is TRBV19; a weak D match, TRBD2 (6 bases). Germline-derived CDR1 and CDR2 are LNHDA and SQIVND (reference sequence). Between the trimmed V and J ends, which lost 8 bases and 9 bases, there was a span of 17 bases. There are 13 residues in the CDR3. CDR3 amino acids: CASGFPGRFEQFF. The CDR3 nucleotides are TGTGCCAGTGGTTTCCCCGGGAGATTTGAGCAGTTCTTC. Drawing the rest from reference TRBV19 and TRBJ2-1, the complete variable domain is DGGITQSPKYLFRKEGQNVTLSCEQNLNHDAMYWYRQDPGQGLRLIYYSQIVNDFQKGDIAEGYSVSREKKESFPLTVTSAQKNPTAFYLCASGFPGRFEQFFGPGTRLTVL.

The chain links TRBV7-6 to TRBJ2-2, with 7 bases identical to TRBD2. The CDR3 has 15 amino acids. With 2 bases clipped from V and 5 bases from J, the junction kept 5 bases outside the gene matches. Germline V gives CDR1 SGHVS, CDR2 FNYEAQ. Here the CDR3 reads CASSLTGGSTGELFF. The CDR3 DNA reads as TGTGCCAGCAGCTTAACGGGCGGGAGTACCGGGGAGCTGTTTTTT.

CDR3 residues: CAWSWGDEQYF. DNA of the CDR3: TGTGCCTGGAGTTGGGGAGACGAGCAGTACTTC. The V and J genes are TRBV30 and TRBJ2-7; TRBD2 might be the D (5 bases). This CDR3 is built from 11 residues. The V gene lost 2 bases and the J gene lost 5 bases, with 7 bases spanning the gap. Germline V gene sequence: CDR1 GTSNPN, CDR2 SVGIG (reference sequence).

The J gene is TRBJ1-2, the V gene TRBV5-1, with a possible D match to TRBD1 (5 bases). V gave up 4 bases and J gave up 6 bases, with 13 bases separating them. The germline V gene has CDR1 SGHRS and CDR2 YFSETQ. The CDR3 contains 13 residues. In nucleotides, the CDR3 is TGCGCCAGCAGCCTAACAGGAGGAAATGGCTACACCTTC. Translated, it gives CASSLTGGNGYTF.

This chain links TRBV4-3 with TRBJ1-6; D is uncertain. The CDR3 totals 13 residues. Germline loops: CDR1 LGHNA, CDR2 YSLEER. V lost 0 bases, J lost 7 bases, and 4 bases lay in between. The CDR3 loop reads CASSQDWNSPLHF. The CDR3 nucleotides are TGCGCCAGCAGCCAAGACTGGAATTCACCCCTCCACTTT.

This chain links TRBV3-1 (or the pseudogene TRBV3-2) with TRBJ2-1; 9 nucleotides match TRBD2. The length of the CDR3 is 15 residues. V shed 1 base and J 6 bases; nucleotides not matched to a gene: 4. Germline V gene lookup returns CDR1 LGHDT and CDR2 YNNKEL (reference sequence). In DNA, the CDR3 is TGTGCCAGCAGCCAAGGAAGCGGGAGGTTCAATGAGCAGTTCTTC. It yields the protein CASSQGSGRFNEQFF.

The V gene is TRBV21-1, the J gene TRBJ1-5; the tabulated D call, TRBD1, remains unverified against the DNA. TRBV21-1 is listed as a pseudogene. The CDR3 runs to 14 residues. CDR3 in amino acids: CASSKDVRNQPQHF. The CDR3 DNA sequence: TGTGCCAGCAGCAAAGATGTCAGGAATCAGCCCCAGCATTTT.

The CDR3 DNA follows: TGTGCCACCTCGCAAGGCCCTGGGGGAAACACCATATATTTT. Translating gives CATSQGPGGNTIYF. The chain combines TRBV28 with TRBJ1-3, with unresolved D. CDR3 length: 14 amino acids. Trimming took 10 bases from V and 4 from J, leaving 17 bases between them. Germline V gene lookup returns CDR1 MDHEN and CDR2 SYDVKM.

The genes are TRBV11-2 and TRBJ2-1; 10 positions match TRBD2. V lost 1 base and J lost 4; bases outside the gene matches: 10. The CDR3 consists of 18 residues. Germline V lookup: CDR1 SGHAT, CDR2 FQNNGV. The CDR3 region has the DNA TGTGCCAGCAGCTTAGCCGTCGGGTTACTAGCGGGGTACAATGAGCAGTTCTTC. As protein: CASSLAVGLLAGYNEQFF.

This chain connects TRBV4-2 to TRBJ1-5, with a possible D match to TRBD1 (6 bases). CDR1 is LGHNA, CDR2 YNFKEQ, per germline. Between the trimmed V and J ends, which lost 0 bases and 3 bases, there was a span of 15 bases. The CDR3 runs 17 residues. The CDR3 DNA sequence: TGTGCCAGCAGCCAAGAGCAGGCCACAGGGTTCAATCAGCCCCAGCATTTT. This sequence encodes CASSQEQATGFNQPQHF.

J is TRBJ1-1 and V is TRBV30; D is undetermined. CDR1 is GTSNPN, CDR2 SVGIG, per germline (reference sequence). This CDR3 region has 13 residues. V was clipped by 5 bases and J by 1 base, with 11 bases between them. The CDR3 bases are TGTGCCTGGCAAATCACTGAGAACACTGAAGCTTTCTTT. This gives the protein CAWQITENTEAFF.

V gene TRBV4-1 combines with J gene TRBJ2-3, with TRBD2 identical over 13 bases. The V and J ends lost 1 base and 7 bases, in that order; junction bases with no gene match: 8. Germline CDR1 reads MGHRA; CDR2 reads YSYEKL. CDR3 length: 17 residues. DNA of the CDR3: TGCGCCAGCAGCCAAGTTACTAGCGGGAGGGGCGGAAATACGCAGTATTTT. Translation gives CASSQVTSGRGGNTQYF.

The rearrangement links TRBV3-1 (or the pseudogene TRBV3-2) to TRBJ2-1, with D perhaps TRBD1 or TRBD2 (5 bases each). Per the germline V gene, CDR1 is LGHDT and CDR2 is YNNKEL (reference sequence). The CDR3 has 17 residues. V lost 3 bases to trimming and J lost 1 base, with 16 bases between them. The DNA for the CDR3 is TGTGCCAGCAGCCAGGGAACCATCGGGGCTTCCTACAATGAGCAGTTCTTC. This gives the protein CASSQGTIGASYNEQFF.

The chain recombines TRBV24-1 with TRBJ1-5; D perhaps matches TRBD1 (6 bases). V lost 8 bases and J lost 5, with 21 bases in between. The CDR3 covers 16 residues. Germline-derived CDR1 and CDR2 are KGHDR and SFDVKD. As DNA, the CDR3 is TGTGCCACCAACGACGTGGGGGACAAAGGGGATCAGCCCCAGCATTTT. It is translated as CATNDVGDKGDQPQHF.

This rearrangement joins TRBV18 to TRBJ2-1, with D unresolved. Trimming removed 2 bases at V and 9 bases at J, with 14 bases between. The CDR3 has 14 residues. Germline CDR1 reads KGHSH; CDR2 reads LQKENI. The DNA for the CDR3 is TGTGCCAGCTCACCAAAGGGAAGCGAGACTGAGCAGTTCTTC. Amino acids: CASSPKGSETEQFF. Supplemented by reference TRBV18 and TRBJ2-1, the full variable domain reads NAGVMQNPRHLVRRRGQEARLRCSPMKGHSHVYWYRQLPEEGLKFMVYLQKENIIDESGMPKERFSAEFPKEGPSILRIQQVVRGDSAAYFCASSPKGSETEQFFGPGTRLTVL.

This chain links TRBV12-5 with TRBJ2-1, with 8 bases fitting TRBD1. J gave up 4 bases and V 0 bases, and 11 bases lay outside the gene matches. Germline values: CDR1 LGHNT, CDR2 FRNRAP. The CDR3 runs to 18 residues. In DNA, the CDR3 is TGTGCTAGTGGTTTGGTCTCCGTCGGGACAGGAGCTTACAATGAGCAGTTCTTC. Protein product: CASGLVSVGTGAYNEQFF.

The V and J genes are TRBV12-3 or TRBV12-4 and TRBJ2-7; maybe TRBD2 (7 bases). This CDR3 contains 13 residues. Trimming took off 6 bases at V and 5 bases at J, with 14 bases between the two ends. The CDR3 here is CASSLRGRHEQYF. CDR3 DNA: TGTGCCAGCAGCTTGCGGGGGCGGCACGAGCAGTACTTC.

This rearrangement joins TRBV6-1 to TRBJ2-7, with D unresolved. Deletions cut 0 bases from V and 3 bases from J, with 18 bases between. Germline V gene lookup returns CDR1 MNHNS and CDR2 SASEGT. There are 17 residues in the CDR3. CDR3 protein: CASSEAPRAALYYEQYF. The DNA for the CDR3 is TGTGCCAGCAGTGAAGCGCCAAGGGCGGCTCTTTACTACGAGCAGTACTTC.

The chain is built from TRBV6-7 and TRBJ1-4; D is undetermined. TRBV6-7 is assigned to the ORF class and has an uncertain function. This CDR3 has 16 amino acids. V lost 0 bases to trimming and J lost 4 bases, with 12 bases between them. CDR3 sequence reads: CASSYSLGQNNEKLFF. The CDR3, as DNA: TGTGCCAGCAGTTACTCGTTAGGGCAAAATAATGAAAAACTGTTTTTT.

The rearrangement uses TRBV4-1 and TRBJ1-1, with D uncertain. The CDR3 loop spans 14 amino acids. In germline, CDR1 is MGHRA, CDR2 YSYEKL. V was trimmed by 1 base and J by 4 bases, leaving 10 bases between them. The CDR3 DNA follows: TGCGCCAGCAGCCAAGGTCACTCCTTCACTGAAGCTTTCTTT. This sequence encodes CASSQGHSFTEAFF.